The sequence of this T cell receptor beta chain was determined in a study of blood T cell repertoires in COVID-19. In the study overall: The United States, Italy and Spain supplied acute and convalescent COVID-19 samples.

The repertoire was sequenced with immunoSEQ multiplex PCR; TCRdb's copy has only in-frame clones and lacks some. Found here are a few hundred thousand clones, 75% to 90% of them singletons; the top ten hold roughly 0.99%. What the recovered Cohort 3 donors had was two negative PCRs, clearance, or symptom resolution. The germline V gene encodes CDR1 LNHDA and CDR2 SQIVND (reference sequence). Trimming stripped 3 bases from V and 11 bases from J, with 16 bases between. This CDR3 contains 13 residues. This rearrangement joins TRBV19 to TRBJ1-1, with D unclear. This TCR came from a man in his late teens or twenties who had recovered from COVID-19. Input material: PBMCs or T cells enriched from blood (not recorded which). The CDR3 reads CASSITAGEAAFF. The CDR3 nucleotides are TGTGCCAGTAGTATCACAGCCGGGGAGGCGGCTTTCTTT.